This T cell receptor (beta chain) was recovered during a study of T-cell memory formation after mild COVID-19. Germline lookup yields CDR1 MGHDK and CDR2 SYGVNS. Unmatched junction bases numbered 12, after V lost 6 bases and J lost 8 bases. The CDR3 has 15 amino acids. TCRdb reprocessed the 5' RACE reads with MiXCR, giving one entry per CDR3 protein. The sample includes some 300,000 distinct CDR3 sequences, less than 25% of them seen just once. The sample comprised PBMCs or a T cell subset sorted from them (not recorded which). This receptor was obtained from a man aged 18-30 years who had mild COVID-19 (a few samples of this study predate the infection). Cell type and time point are not known. V gene TRBV25-1 combines with J gene TRBJ2-1, with 8 bases identical to TRBD2. The DNA for the CDR3 is TGTGCCAGCAGGTCGTCGGAGCGGGGGAGGGATGAGCAGTTCTTC. Translation: CASRSSERGRDEQFF.